Presented here are 32 T cell receptor beta chains from one specimen sequenced in a study of T cells in Graves' hyperthyroidism and ophthalmopathy. The investigators amplified TCR beta CDR3 regions from RNA transcripts. First-round RT-PCR with HTBI primers amplified the TCR CDR3 region. One entry per CDR3 protein, called by TCRdb with MiXCR from the multiplex PCR reads. The table has about 640,000 distinct CDR3 sequences, about 45% seen once. The sequenced sample was peripheral blood or thyroid tissue (not recorded which). These receptor sequences come from an adult man with Graves' disease, either hyperthyroidism or ophthalmopathy (not recorded which).

A word on this clonotype: A much larger clone is a single base away; this may be a read error. This chain uses TRBV19 with TRBJ1-1; D gene uncertain. Germline V lookup: CDR1 LNHDA, CDR2 SQIVND (reference sequence). With 4 bases removed from V and 3 bases from J, the gap between germline ends came to 12 bases. CDR3 length: 14 amino acids. The CDR3 bases are TGTGCCAGTAGTACGGACCTTAGGGACACTGAAGCTTTCTTT. It encodes CASSTDLRDTEAFF.

The chain is built from TRBV10-3 and TRBJ1-5, with D unresolved. CDR3 length equals 16 residues. Trimming stripped 4 bases from V and 3 bases from J, with 16 bases between. The germline CDR1 and CDR2 sequences are ENHRY and SYGVKD. The CDR3 DNA reads TGTGCCATCAGTGCGACTGGGCTCATGATCAATCAGCCCCAGCATTTT. Its protein product is CAISATGLMINQPQHF.

The genes are TRBV12-3 or TRBV12-4 and TRBJ2-7, with 10 bases aligning to TRBD1. Germline trimming cut 6 bases from V and 7 bases from J; bases unmatched to any gene: 6. The length of the CDR3 is 13 residues. The CDR3 loop reads CASRETGGREQYF. The CDR3 nucleotides are TGTGCCAGCAGAGAGACAGGGGGCCGGGAGCAGTACTTC.

The V call is TRBV19, the J call TRBJ1-1; perhaps TRBD1 as D (5 bases). V was cut by 7 bases and J by 0 bases, with 12 bases left in between. This CDR3 is built from 14 residues. In germline, CDR1 is LNHDA, CDR2 SQIVND (reference sequence). The CDR3 nucleotides read TGTGCCAGTACCTTGGGACTTATGAACACTGAAGCTTTCTTT. This translates into CASTLGLMNTEAFF.

Turning to this clonotype: A much larger clone sits a single nucleotide away, making a read error possible. The chain combines TRBV20-1 with TRBJ2-7; 8 positions match TRBD1. After removal of 5 bases from V and 3 bases from J, the junction contained 18 bases not matched to a gene. Germline CDR1 and CDR2: DFQATT and SNEGSKA (reference sequence). The CDR3 is 17 residues long. CDR3: CSAAPGDRSHVGYEQYF. The CDR3 region has the DNA TGCAGTGCTGCCCCCGGGGACAGGAGCCATGTCGGCTACGAGCAGTACTTC.

This clonotype was seen only a few times. V gene TRBV12-3 or TRBV12-4 combines with J gene TRBJ1-2; 7 bases are shared with TRBD1. The junction had 4 bases not matched to a gene; V was cut back by 1 base and J by 5 bases. This CDR3 is 14 amino acids long. The DNA of the CDR3 is TGTGCCAGCAGTTTAGGGACAGGAATGTATGGCTACACCTTC. Protein product: CASSLGTGMYGYTF.

The rearrangement uses TRBV7-9 and TRBJ1-1; a possible D gene is TRBD1 (6 bases). V lost 3 bases and J lost 7, with 15 bases in between. CDR1 is SEHNR, CDR2 FQNEAQ, per germline (reference sequence). This CDR3 has 14 residues. The CDR3 here is CASSFSGALLEAFF. As DNA, the CDR3 is TGTGCCAGCAGCTTCTCAGGGGCCCTCCTTGAAGCTTTCTTT.

The CDR3 protein is CASSVSARNTDTQYF. In DNA, the CDR3 is TGTGCCAGCAGTGTTAGTGCCAGAAACACAGATACGCAGTATTTT. J is TRBJ2-3 and V is TRBV2; D uncertain. CDR1 is SNHLY, CDR2 FYNNEI, per germline. The CDR3 is made up of 15 amino acids. The V and J ends lost 4 bases and 2 bases respectively, with 13 bases between them.

This clonotype was recorded at least ten times. This rearrangement joins TRBV7-9 to TRBJ1-2; a possible D gene is TRBD1 (5 bases). V lost 3 bases to trimming and J lost 3 bases, with 11 bases between them. The CDR3 is 14 amino acids. CDR1 is SEHNR and CDR2 is FQNEAQ in the germline V gene (reference sequence). The CDR3 region is CASSLPGRDYGYTF. The CDR3 DNA follows: TGTGCCAGCAGCTTGCCAGGGAGGGACTATGGCTACACCTTC. The full variable domain, its missing parts supplied by reference TRBV7-9 and TRBJ1-2, is DTGVSQNPRHKITKRGQNVTFRCDPISEHNRLYWYRQTLGQGPEFLTYFQNEAQLEKSRLLSDRFSAERPKGSFSTLEIQRTEQGDSAMYLCASSLPGRDYGYTFGSGTRLTVV.

This clonotype has a handful of counts. V gene TRBV2 combines with J gene TRBJ1-6; 7 nucleotides align to TRBD1. This CDR3 has 14 residues. Germline CDR1 and CDR2: SNHLY and FYNNEI. Trimming cost V 5 bases and J 5 bases; bases outside gene matches: 3. CDR3 sequence (DNA): TGTGCCAGCAGTAAGGGACAGAATAATTCACCCCTCCACTTT. Amino acid sequence: CASSKGQNNSPLHF.

The chain is built from TRBV6-5 and TRBJ2-5; 10 nucleotides align to TRBD1. The CDR3 spans 15 residues. From germline, CDR1 is MNHEY and CDR2 SVGAGI. The junction had 7 bases not matched to a gene; V was cut back by 4 bases and J by 5 bases. The CDR3 region is CASSLRDRGFETQYF. CDR3 bases: TGTGCCAGCAGTTTACGGGACAGGGGTTTCGAGACCCAGTACTTC.

This clonotype was seen only a few times. The genes are TRBV12-3 or TRBV12-4 and TRBJ1-2; 8 bases map to TRBD1. After removal of 6 bases from V and 10 bases from J, the junction contained 13 bases not matched to a gene. There are 14 residues in the CDR3. CDR3 sequence: CASRPAGRGRDYTF. Written as DNA, the CDR3 is TGTGCCAGCAGGCCCGCGGGCAGGGGGCGCGACTACACCTTC.

The sample holds many counts of this clonotype. The chain links TRBV7-9 to TRBJ1-6; no reliable D call. Germline V CDR1 and CDR2: SEHNR, FQNEAQ (reference sequence). Trimming cost V 4 bases and J 6 bases, with 10 bases left between them. The CDR3 spans 14 residues. The DNA for the CDR3 is TGTGCCAGCAGCTGGCAAGACTTTAATTCACCCCTCCACTTT. Translated, it gives CASSWQDFNSPLHF.

The chain is built from TRBV11-2 and TRBJ1-1; 8 nucleotides align to TRBD1. The CDR3 runs to 13 residues. The J segment lost 7 bases and the V segment lost 5 bases, leaving 6 bases of the junction unmatched. The germline V gene has CDR1 SGHAT and CDR2 FQNNGV. CDR3 coding DNA: TGTGCCAGCAGCGGACAGGGACAAGGTGAAGCTTTCTTT. As protein: CASSGQGQGEAFF.

This clonotype was found a few times. The rearrangement links TRBV7-6 to TRBJ1-1; 9 bases are a match to TRBD1. V lost 5 bases, J lost 1 base, and 11 bases stayed unmatched. There are 17 residues in the CDR3. Germline CDR1 SGHVS, CDR2 FNYEAQ. The CDR3 DNA reads as TGTGCCAGCAGCCCCCATGGGGGACAGGGAAAGAACACTGAAGCTTTCTTT. Translated: CASSPHGGQGKNTEAFF.

J is TRBJ2-5 and V is TRBV15, with a possible D match to TRBD2 (7 bases). Per germline, CDR1 LNHNV and CDR2 YYDKDF (reference sequence). Trimming took off 6 bases at V and 6 bases at J, with 20 bases between the two ends. This CDR3 spans 15 amino acids. CDR3 in DNA: TGTGCCACCAGGGAGGAGGGGGGGCAGTACCAGACCCAGTACTTC. Its translation is CATREEGGQYQTQYF. Complete variable domain (other parts from reference TRBV15 and TRBJ2-5): DAMVIQNPRYQVTQFGKPVTLSCSQTLNHNVMYWYQQKSSQAPKLLFHYYDKDFNNEADTPDNFQSRRPNTSFCFLDIRSPGLGDTAMYLCATREEGGQYQTQYFGPGTRLLVL.

This clonotype has ten or more counts. Sequence at one end of the junction differs from germline and may be a read error. CDR3 sequence reads: CASSLGQDNSPLHF. CDR3 coding DNA: TGTGCCAGCAGCTTGGGACAAGATAATTCACCCCTCCACTTT. This chain joins TRBV5-1 and TRBJ1-6; perhaps TRBD1 as D (6 bases). CDR1 is SGHRS, CDR2 YFSETQ, per germline. The CDR3 runs to 14 residues.

This clonotype was counted a few times. The chain couples TRBV29-1 to TRBJ1-1, with 7 nucleotides matching TRBD1. Germline V CDR1 and CDR2: SQVTM, ANQGSEA. The V and J ends lost 7 bases and 3 bases, in that order; junction bases with no gene match: 8. The CDR3 spans 13 residues. DNA of the CDR3: TGCAGCGCCCAGGGGGGGGAAGACACTGAAGCTTTCTTT. Its translation is CSAQGGEDTEAFF.

The V call is TRBV7-3, the J call TRBJ2-3, with 9 bases identical to TRBD2. The V and J ends lost 5 bases and 2 bases, in that order; junction bases with no gene match: 8. The germline CDR1 and CDR2 sequences are SGHTA and FQGTGA. This CDR3 has 16 amino acids. The CDR3 sequence: CASSTLGGRATDTQYF. CDR3 in DNA: TGTGCCAGCAGCACCCTCGGCGGGAGGGCCACAGATACGCAGTATTTT. The full variable domain, in which reference TRBV7-3 and TRBJ2-3 provide the parts outside the CDR3, is GAGVSQTPSNKVTEKGKYVELRCDPISGHTALYWYRQSLGQGPEFLIYFQGTGAADDSGLPNDRFFAVRPEGSVSTLKIQRTERGDSAVYLCASSTLGGRATDTQYFGPGTRLTVL.

The sample holds a few counts of this clonotype. In DNA, the CDR3 is TGTGCCAGCAGTCCTAGGGACATGACCCCCTACGAGCAGTACTTC. Encoded protein: CASSPRDMTPYEQYF. The V call is TRBV6-5, the J call TRBJ2-7, with a possible D match to TRBD1 (6 bases). Looked up from germline, CDR1 is MNHEY and CDR2 is SVGAGI. The CDR3 has 15 amino acids. Between the trimmed V and J ends, which lost 5 bases and 2 bases, there was a span of 16 bases.

V is TRBV12-5 and J is TRBJ2-7; no firm D call. V was clipped by 6 bases and J by 7 bases, with 10 bases between them. The germline CDR1 and CDR2 sequences are LGHNT and FRNRAP. The CDR3 runs 11 residues. Here the CDR3 DNA reads TGTGCTAGTGGGGTCGAAGAGGAGCAGTACTTC. Translation gives CASGVEEEQYF.

This rearrangement joins TRBV4-1 to TRBJ1-2; 7 bases are shared with TRBD1. V lost 2 bases, J lost 0 bases, and 6 bases stayed unmatched. This CDR3 is 16 amino acids long. Germline lookup yields CDR1 MGHRA and CDR2 YSYEKL. This CDR3 reads CASSQSGTDTNYGYTF. The CDR3 DNA reads TGCGCCAGCAGCCAATCCGGGACAGACACTAACTATGGCTACACCTTC.

V and J are TRBV29-1 and TRBJ2-5; TRBD2 might be the D (8 bases). Between the trimmed V and J ends, which lost 2 bases and 5 bases, there was a span of 21 bases. The CDR3 spans 16 residues. Germline-derived CDR1 and CDR2 are SQVTM and ANQGSEA. CDR3 in DNA: TGCAGCGTTGAAAGCGGGGGCGCAGGGGGACGGGAGACCCAGTACTTC. This translates into CSVESGGAGGRETQYF.

This clonotype has just one count. One base away lies a much larger clone, so this may be a sequencing read error. This chain uses TRBV7-6 with TRBJ1-4, with 8 bases aligning to TRBD1. Germline V gene lookup returns CDR1 SGHVS and CDR2 FNYEAQ. CDR3 size: 14 residues. Unmatched junction bases numbered 6, after V lost 4 bases and J lost 8 bases. The CDR3 is CASSSGQAGEKLFF. In DNA, the CDR3 is TGTGCCAGCAGCTCGGGACAGGCGGGGGAAAAACTGTTTTTT.

The chain combines TRBV5-1 with TRBJ1-1; a weak D match, TRBD1 (5 bases). This CDR3 comprises 13 residues. Between the trimmed V and J ends, which lost 0 bases and 8 bases, there was a span of 11 bases. The germline CDR1 and CDR2 sequences are SGHRS and YFSETQ. Here the CDR3 reads CASSLAGLEEAFF. In nucleotides, the CDR3 is TGCGCCAGCAGCTTGGCAGGGCTCGAAGAAGCTTTCTTT.

V is TRBV25-1 and J is TRBJ2-7, with D maybe TRBD1 (5 bases). This CDR3 contains 13 residues. The germline V gene has CDR1 MGHDK and CDR2 SYGVNS. Trimming left V 4 bases short and J 4 bases short, with 11 bases between. In DNA form, the CDR3 reads TGTGCCAGCAGTGCTCAGGACACGTACGAGCAGTACTTC. Translation gives CASSAQDTYEQYF.

The V call is TRBV6-5, the J call TRBJ2-5, with D possibly being TRBD1 or TRBD2 (5 bases each). V was shortened by 5 bases and J by 0 bases, with 10 bases between the two germline ends. The V gene's germline CDR1 is MNHEY and CDR2 SVGAGI. The CDR3 has 14 amino acids. CDR3 DNA sequence: TGTGCCAGCAGTAGGGACGGCAACCAAGAGACCCAGTACTTC. Its translation: CASSRDGNQETQYF.

The sample holds many counts of this clonotype. This sequence joins TRBV12-3 or TRBV12-4 and TRBJ1-2; 7 nucleotides line up with TRBD1. The trim removed 5 bases at V and 6 bases at J, leaving 6 bases unmatched. The CDR3 has 13 residues. The CDR3 loop is CASSISDRDGYTF. CDR3 sequence (DNA): TGTGCCAGCAGTATATCAGACAGGGATGGCTACACCTTC.

The rearrangement uses TRBV15 and TRBJ2-1; no reliable D call. The germline V gene encodes CDR1 LNHNV and CDR2 YYDKDF (reference sequence). V was pared by 3 bases and J by 8 bases, with 8 bases between. The CDR3 totals 12 residues. The CDR3 region has the DNA TGTGCCACCAGCAGGAGAAGAGATGAGCAGTTCTTC. Its protein is CATSRRRDEQFF.

On this clonotype: This may come from a read error, since a much larger clone is one base off. The V gene is TRBV19, the J gene TRBJ1-5; D remains ambiguous. The CDR3 loop spans 13 amino acids. Trimming stripped 9 bases from V and 2 bases from J, with 11 bases between. Germline-derived CDR1 and CDR2 are LNHDA and SQIVND (reference sequence). CDR3 bases: TGTGCCAGGAGCAATGCAGGCAATCAGCCCCAGCATTTT. This translates into CARSNAGNQPQHF.

This clonotype was recorded many times. The chain employs TRBV24-1 and TRBJ1-2; 7 bases map to TRBD1. Losses at the gene ends were 3 bases for V and 6 bases for J; bases not matched to a gene: 12. The CDR3 runs 16 residues. Germline CDR1 reads KGHDR; CDR2 reads SFDVKD. CDR3 in DNA: TGTGCCACCAGTGATACGACAGGGTGGAGTTTCCATGGCTACACCTTC. Translation: CATSDTTGWSFHGYTF.

This clonotype was detected a few times. V is TRBV20-1 and J is TRBJ1-1; the D gene is possibly TRBD1 (5 bases). Trimming left V 6 bases short and J 1 base short, with 9 bases between. Per the germline V gene, CDR1 is DFQATT and CDR2 is SNEGSKA (reference sequence). This CDR3 region has 12 residues. The CDR3 bases are TGCAGTGCCCGGGACTGGAACACTGAAGCTTTCTTT. As protein: CSARDWNTEAFF.